This T cell receptor (beta chain) was sequenced during a study of cytotoxic CD8 clonotypes in ibrutinib-treated CLL. Overall study findings and caveats: Clonality correlated strongly with circulating CD8+ T cells and exceeded age-matched healthy donors at baseline. Rising at ibrutinib response, clonality subsequently fell back toward baseline at progression. Patients with sustained remission and those progressing were sampled at differing times.

The CDR3 has 12 residues. Trimming removed 6 bases from V and 3 bases from J; junction bases left unmatched: 3. Germline V CDR1 and CDR2: SGHRS, YFSETQ. On this clone itself: Its antigen is unknown.

Investigators sought sequencing depths of between 1 in 200,000 and 1 in 1 million T cells. This table comes from immunoSEQ multiplex PCR, and its TCRdb copy is limited to in-frame clones, with some not included. The sample consists of some 140,000 clones, 85% to 95% of them appearing once. The sequenced sample was PBMCs, obtained after 12 months of ibrutinib treatment. The clonotype comes from a human donor with chronic lymphocytic leukemia. The chain carries TRBV5-1 and TRBJ2-7; 7 bases are shared with TRBD1. CDR3 region: CASTDRVYEQYF. The CDR3 DNA sequence: TGCGCCAGCACCGACAGGGTCTACGAGCAGTACTTC.